This TCR beta chain was recorded in a study of blood T cell repertoires in COVID-19. The repertoire was sequenced with immunoSEQ multiplex PCR; TCRdb's copy has only in-frame clones and lacks some. Seen here are about 140,000 clones, roughly 80% observed once, and the top ten hold roughly 9%. Of note for this clone: A junction boundary mismatches the germline segment, possibly from a read error.

This CDR3 contains 16 residues. Germline V CDR1 and CDR2: LGHNA, YNFKEQ. Source material: peripheral blood. The chain uses TRBV4-2 and TRBJ2-7; 11 bases agree with TRBD2. This TCR came from a woman in her forties or fifties with active or convalescent COVID-19. The CDR3 region is CASSQRLAGISHEQYF. Written as DNA, the CDR3 is TGTGCCAGCAGCCAGAGACTAGCGGGGATCTCCCACGAGCAGTACTTC.